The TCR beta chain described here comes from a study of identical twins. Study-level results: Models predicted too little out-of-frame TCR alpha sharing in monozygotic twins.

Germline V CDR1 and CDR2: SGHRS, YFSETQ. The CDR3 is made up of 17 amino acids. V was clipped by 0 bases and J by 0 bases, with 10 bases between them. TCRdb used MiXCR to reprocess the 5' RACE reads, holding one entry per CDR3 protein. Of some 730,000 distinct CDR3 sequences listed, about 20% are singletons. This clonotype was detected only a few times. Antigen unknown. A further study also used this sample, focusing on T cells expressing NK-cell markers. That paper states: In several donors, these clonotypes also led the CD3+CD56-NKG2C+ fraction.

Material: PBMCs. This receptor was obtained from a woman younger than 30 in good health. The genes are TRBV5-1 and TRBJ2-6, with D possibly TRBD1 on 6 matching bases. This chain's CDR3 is CASSLGQVFSGANVLTF. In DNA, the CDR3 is TGCGCCAGCAGCTTGGGACAGGTCTTCTCTGGGGCCAACGTCCTGACTTTC.